This TCR beta chain was documented in a study of cytomegalovirus exposure and HLA in healthy donors. This clone showed up just once. The antigen is undetermined. J lost 0 bases, V lost 6 bases, and 6 bases had no gene match. CDR1 and CDR2 from the germline V gene are SNHLY and FYNNEI. This CDR3 is built from 15 residues. The PCR made use of 60 Vbeta and 13 Jbeta primers. Here immunoSEQ multiplex PCR was the method, and the copy in TCRdb shows in-frame clones only, minus some. The sample contains 150,000 to 200,000 clones, 79% of which appear only once. Study results and limitations: Immune exposure information available was restricted to CMV serostatus.

This rearrangement joins TRBV2 to TRBJ1-1, with 8 bases aligning to TRBD1. The source of this sequence is a woman between 50 and 59 years old in good health and CMV-seronegative. Specimen: PBMCs. The CDR3 bases are TGTGCCAGCAGGGACAGGGTCTCAGTGAACACTGAAGCTTTCTTT. Translating it yields CASRDRVSVNTEAFF.